This TCR beta chain was obtained from a study of cytomegalovirus exposure and HLA in healthy donors. General study points: Association of a missense DCLRE1C variant with TCR beta V- and J-gene trimming was reported in a later analysis.

The PCR used 60 Vbeta and 13 Jbeta primers. Some clones are missing from TCRdb's copy, which holds only in-frame ones; the method was immunoSEQ multiplex PCR. Altogether about 160,000 clones are present, 70% to 80% being singletons, with the ten largest covering 3.5%. The germline CDR1 and CDR2 sequences are MNHEY and SVGAGI. J lost 4 bases, V lost 8 bases, and 8 bases had no gene match. This CDR3 comprises 13 residues. This clone has only a few counts. The antigen remains undetermined. The source is a human donor in good health. The chain couples TRBV6-5 to TRBJ2-7; 7 nucleotides align to TRBD1. The sample taken for sequencing was PBMCs. CDR3 nucleotide sequence: TGTGCCAGCTCGACAGGGATCTGGTACGAGCAGTACTTC. It translates to CASSTGIWYEQYF.